This T cell receptor beta chain was observed in a study of T cell repertoires in cytomegalovirus infection. Study at large: Carrying CMV and the relevant HLA type showed in public TCR beta signatures.

CDR1 and CDR2 (germline): SGHAT, FQNNGV. The V and J ends lost 5 bases and 7 bases, in that order; junction bases with no gene match: 7. CDR3 length: 14 residues. This clonotype was found many times. The antigen remains undetermined. From the reads, TCRdb called clonotypes with MiXCR, one entry per CDR3 protein. The sample consists of about 460,000 distinct CDR3 sequences, 11% of them appearing once. General study results and limits: In two of eight donors, the top clonotype was HLA-C-restricted CMV-specific. Based on cumulative public TCR beta family frequency, carriers of CMV plus the relevant HLA were identified.

The receptor comes from a human donor in good health (CMV status not recorded). Some clones in this sample may be carry-over from other donors' samples. The chain carries TRBV11-2 and TRBJ2-1, with 8 bases identical to TRBD2. Specimen: PBMCs. The CDR3 DNA follows: TGTGCCAGCAGCCCCCGAGCGGGGGAAAATGAGCAGTTCTTC. This sequence encodes CASSPRAGENEQFF.